Listed here are 20 T cell receptor beta chains from one sample, sequenced in a study of graft-versus-host responses after intestinal transplantation. Their antigens remain unidentified. The protocol was immunoSEQ multiplex PCR, while the TCRdb copy is restricted to in-frame clones and leaves out a portion. Counted here are about 120,000 clones, 90% to 95% occurring once; the ten biggest clones make up 0.23%. The specimen comprised unstimulated CD4+ T cells sorted from spleen or lymph node cells, sampled before transplant. These TCRs come from a human donor who was the organ donor for an intestinal transplant.

This clone appeared a single time. CDR3 bases: TGCGCCAGCAGTGTATCGGGACAGAGCACAGATACGCAGTATTTT. It yields the protein CASSVSGQSTDTQYF. The rearrangement joins TRBV10-1 to TRBJ2-3, with 7 positions matching TRBD1. The V gene end was trimmed by 4 bases and the J gene end by 0 bases; junction bases not matched to a gene: 4. CDR3 length: 15 amino acids. Germline CDR1 and CDR2: WNHNN and SYGVQD (reference sequence).

In its sample, this clone was seen once. V gene TRBV2 combines with J gene TRBJ1-1; possible D gene TRBD1, 5 bases. This CDR3 has 13 amino acids. Germline assignment: CDR1 SNHLY and CDR2 FYNNEI. Between the trimmed V and J ends, which lost 6 bases and 3 bases, there was a span of 11 bases. The CDR3 region is CASSVTVYTEAFF. The CDR3, as DNA: TGTGCCAGCAGCGTGACAGTTTACACTGAAGCTTTCTTT.

This clone showed up just once. The chain joins TRBV5-4 to TRBJ2-5; TRBD2 might be the D (6 bases). The V gene's germline CDR1 is SGHNT and CDR2 YYREEE (reference sequence). The CDR3 length is 13 residues. V lost 1 base to trimming and J lost 5 bases, with 9 bases between them. CDR3 protein: CASSLSGGETQYF. DNA for the CDR3: TGTGCCAGCAGCTTGAGCGGAGGGGAGACCCAGTACTTC.

This rearrangement joins TRBV28 to TRBJ2-1, with TRBD1 matching 11 bases. The CDR3 sequence is 15 residues long. Per germline, CDR1 MDHEN and CDR2 SYDVKM. Trimming cost V 4 bases and J 6 bases; bases outside gene matches: 5. In DNA, the CDR3 is TGTGCCAGCAGTTACCGGGACAGGGGGATCAATGAGCAGTTCTTC. It yields the protein CASSYRDRGINEQFF.

The chain employs TRBV4-3 and TRBJ2-2; possible D gene TRBD1, 6 bases. Germline loops: CDR1 LGHNA, CDR2 YSLEER. This CDR3 is built from 16 residues. V was trimmed by 2 bases and J by 1 base, leaving 11 bases between them. The CDR3 bases are TGCGCCAGCAGCCAACAGGGGAAGAAGAACACCGGGGAGCTGTTTTTT. Translating gives CASSQQGKKNTGELFF.

The chain is built from TRBV19 and TRBJ2-7, with 7 positions matching TRBD1. J gave up 8 bases and V 3 bases, and 4 bases lay outside the gene matches. Germline loops: CDR1 LNHDA, CDR2 SQIVND (reference sequence). The CDR3 is 12 amino acids. In DNA form, the CDR3 reads TGTGCCAGTAGTATCGGACAGGACAAGCAGTACTTC. Protein: CASSIGQDKQYF.

The CDR3 spells CASSRTSGRARETQYF. The CDR3 DNA follows: TGTGCCAGCAGTAGGACTAGCGGGAGGGCCCGGGAGACCCAGTACTTC. V is TRBV2 and J is TRBJ2-5, with 15 bases aligning to TRBD2. The CDR3 loop spans 16 amino acids. J was trimmed by 5 bases and V by 5 bases; bases with no gene match: 6. Germline CDR1 reads SNHLY; CDR2 reads FYNNEI.

Of note for this clone: The limits of the CDR3 on the DNA are not certain, so only TCRdb's listed CDR3 is given. This sequence joins TRBV21-1 and TRBJ1-2; the D call in the table, TRBD1, was not verified against the DNA. TRBV21-1 is an annotated pseudogene. The length of the CDR3 is 17 amino acids, counting both ends. The chain's CDR3 is CASLAKVGQGNHYGYTF.

The chain links TRBV7-2 to TRBJ2-7; TRBD2 agrees at 7 bases. CDR3 size: 15 residues. Trimming at V came to 1 base and at J to 5 bases, leaving 8 bases not matched to a gene. Germline values: CDR1 SGHTA, CDR2 FQGNSA. CDR3 coding DNA: TGTGCCAGCAGCTTAGACAGCGGGAAGGGCGACGAGCAGTACTTC. Its translation is CASSLDSGKGDEQYF.

The V gene is TRBV27, the J gene TRBJ2-4; the match to TRBD1 covers 9 bases. The V gene's germline CDR1 is MNHEY and CDR2 SMNVEV (reference sequence). The V segment lost 4 bases and the J segment 3 bases; nucleotides outside the gene matches: 7. The CDR3 extends over 16 amino acids. CDR3 in amino acids: CASSSEYRGHKNIQYF. The CDR3 region has the DNA TGTGCCAGCAGTTCCGAATACAGGGGGCACAAAAACATTCAGTACTTC.

The sample holds one count of this clone. The V gene is TRBV11-2, the J gene TRBJ1-4; tentative D call: TRBD1 (5 bases). CDR3 length equals 14 residues. Germline CDR1 reads SGHAT; CDR2 reads FQNNGV. Trimming pared 7 bases from V and 0 bases from J, leaving 9 bases between. The CDR3 loop is CASTPGPTNEKLFF. The CDR3 nucleotides read TGTGCCAGCACCCCGGGGCCAACTAATGAAAAACTGTTTTTT.

The chain uses TRBV27 and TRBJ1-2; the D is unclear. The CDR3 sequence is 15 residues long. V shed 0 bases and J shed 4 bases, with 12 bases lying between them. CDR1 is MNHEY and CDR2 is SMNVEV in the germline V gene (reference sequence). The CDR3 loop reads CASSLSARGSYGYTF. The DNA of the CDR3 is TGTGCCAGCAGTTTATCAGCCCGGGGATCCTATGGCTACACCTTC.

The chain recombines TRBV4-1 with TRBJ1-2; D is uncertain. Germline lookup yields CDR1 MGHRA and CDR2 YSYEKL. This CDR3 is built from 17 residues. Trimming removed 4 bases from V and 6 bases from J, with 24 bases in between. The CDR3 spells CASSLTYPSPPGNGYTF. The CDR3 coding sequence is TGCGCCAGCAGCCTCACGTATCCGTCTCCCCCGGGTAATGGCTACACCTTC.

This chain connects TRBV11-3 to TRBJ2-2; D perhaps matches TRBD2 (7 bases). The V gene's germline CDR1 is SGHNT and CDR2 YENEEA. This CDR3 contains 17 residues. V gave up 5 bases and J gave up 3 bases, with 19 bases separating them. CDR3 DNA sequence: TGTGCCAGCAGCGACGCCCGGGGGGCAGTGGACACCGGGGAGCTGTTTTTT. Translating gives CASSDARGAVDTGELFF.

This CDR3 is CASSLASGQDGSEQYF. In nucleotides, the CDR3 is TGTGCCAGCAGCTTAGCGTCGGGGCAGGACGGCTCCGAGCAGTACTTC. This chain connects TRBV7-9 to TRBJ2-7; D tentatively fits TRBD1 or TRBD2 (5 bases each). The germline gives CDR1 SEHNR, CDR2 FQNEAQ (reference sequence). This CDR3 region has 16 residues. V was pared by 0 bases and J by 6 bases, with 18 bases between.

The chain is built from TRBV9 and TRBJ2-1; D possibly corresponds to TRBD1 (6 bases). Germline assignment: CDR1 SGDLS and CDR2 YYNGEE. Trimming stripped 0 bases from V and 8 bases from J, with 15 bases between. The CDR3 is 15 residues long. Here the CDR3 reads CASSVATTGIYEQFF. The CDR3 DNA is TGTGCCAGCAGCGTAGCTACGACAGGAATTTATGAGCAGTTCTTC.

This clone was picked up one time. The V gene is TRBV5-6, the J gene TRBJ2-7, with a possible D match to TRBD1 (5 bases). CDR1 SGHDT and CDR2 YYEEEE come from the germline V gene. V was shortened by 0 bases and J by 0 bases, with 19 bases between the two germline ends. The CDR3 is made up of 18 amino acids. The CDR3 DNA follows: TGTGCCAGCAGCTTGGGGCAGGGCGCGGTCGGTCTCTCCTACGAGCAGTACTTC. Protein: CASSLGQGAVGLSYEQYF.

CDR3 in amino acids: CASSDPSTLSSYNEQFF. DNA for the CDR3: TGTGCCAGCAGTGATCCCTCTACCCTCTCCTCCTACAATGAGCAGTTCTTC. V and J are TRBV25-1 and TRBJ2-1; unclear D gene. Trimming took off 3 bases at V and 0 bases at J, with 15 bases between the two ends. CDR1 is MGHDK and CDR2 is SYGVNS in the germline V gene. This CDR3 region has 17 residues.

In this sample, this clone turned up a few times. This CDR3 is CASSVQGSETQYF. For the CDR3, the DNA is TGTGCCAGTAGTGTTCAGGGATCAGAGACCCAGTACTTC. The rearrangement uses TRBV19 and TRBJ2-5; tentatively, D is TRBD1 (5 bases). Trimming took 5 bases from V and 4 from J, leaving 11 bases between them. The CDR3 runs 13 residues. Germline-derived CDR1 and CDR2 are LNHDA and SQIVND (reference sequence).

The chain uses TRBV18 and TRBJ2-3; no reliable D call. V shed 2 bases and J shed 2 bases, with 11 bases lying between them. The CDR3 sequence is 15 residues long. Looked up from germline, CDR1 is KGHSH and CDR2 is LQKENI. CDR3 region: CASSPRVPATDTQYF. DNA for the CDR3: TGTGCCAGCTCACCAAGGGTCCCGGCCACAGATACGCAGTATTTT.